The 27 T cell receptor beta chains reported below all come from one sample, sequenced in a study of blood T cell repertoires in COVID-19. Some clones are missing from TCRdb's copy, which holds only in-frame ones; the method was immunoSEQ multiplex PCR. The sample has more than 45,000 clones, about nine tenths seen once; the top ten hold 2.6%. Sequences were obtained from peripheral blood. Receptor source: a woman of 80 years or more with COVID-19, enrolled during active disease.

In its sample, this clone was seen once. This chain connects TRBV7-9 to TRBJ2-3; TRBD2 matches 7 bases. Germline CDR1 SEHNR, CDR2 FQNEAQ (reference sequence). The CDR3 is made up of 13 amino acids. With V trimmed by 7 bases and J by 1 base, 2 bases remained unmatched. The CDR3 reads CASNGGGTDTQYF. For the CDR3, the DNA is TGTGCCAGCAATGGGGGGGGCACAGATACGCAGTATTTT.

V gene TRBV5-5 combines with J gene TRBJ2-7, with 9 bases identical to TRBD1. The CDR3 loop spans 15 amino acids. The V segment lost 4 bases and the J segment 3 bases; nucleotides outside the gene matches: 8. From germline, CDR1 is SGHKS and CDR2 YYEKEE (reference sequence). The DNA of the CDR3 is TGTGCCAGCAGCCCGGGACAGGGCCCCAACTACGAGCAGTACTTC. Protein: CASSPGQGPNYEQYF.

This chain connects TRBV19 to TRBJ2-1; D is perhaps TRBD2 (6 bases). The CDR3 contains 16 residues. Germline assignment: CDR1 LNHDA and CDR2 SQIVND (reference sequence). Trimming took off 3 bases at V and 0 bases at J, with 12 bases between the two ends. CDR3 residues: CASSIFRAGSYNEQFF. DNA for the CDR3: TGTGCCAGTAGTATTTTTCGAGCGGGCTCCTACAATGAGCAGTTCTTC. The full variable domain, rest sourced from reference TRBV19 and TRBJ2-1, is DGGITQSPKYLFRKEGQNVTLSCEQNLNHDAMYWYRQDPGQGLRLIYYSQIVNDFQKGDIAEGYSVSREKKESFPLTVTSAQKNPTAFYLCASSIFRAGSYNEQFFGPGTRLTVL.

V usage is TRBV5-4 and J usage is TRBJ2-5, with D possibly being TRBD1 (5 bases). Germline CDR1 is SGHNT and CDR2 is YYREEE (reference sequence). The CDR3 runs 14 residues. Between the trimmed V and J ends, which lost 1 base and 5 bases, there was a span of 12 bases. CDR3 amino acids: CASSLQGSPETQYF. The CDR3 DNA sequence: TGTGCCAGCAGCTTGCAGGGATCACCGGAGACCCAGTACTTC.

The chain has TRBV14 and TRBJ1-1; tentatively, D is TRBD1 (6 bases). Trimming shortened V by 1 base and J by 4 bases, and 22 bases separated the two germline ends. Germline values: CDR1 SGHDN, CDR2 FVKESK. CDR3 size: 18 residues. CDR3 region: CASSQVGAGAKRSTEAFF. DNA for the CDR3: TGTGCCAGCAGCCAAGTGGGGGCGGGGGCTAAGCGGAGCACTGAAGCTTTCTTT.

The chain is built from TRBV7-8 and TRBJ1-2, with D hard to call. CDR1 is SGHVS, CDR2 FQNEAQ, per germline. CDR3 length equals 15 residues. Trimming stripped 1 base from V and 6 bases from J, with 15 bases between. The CDR3 nucleotides read TGTGCCAGCAGCTTAGTCCATTCAGGTAGAGATGGCTACACCTTC. This sequence encodes CASSLVHSGRDGYTF.

The genes are TRBV6-5 and TRBJ1-2, with D unclear. The V end was cut by 2 bases, the J end by 0 bases, with 13 bases between. This CDR3 contains 16 residues. Germline CDR1 is MNHEY and CDR2 is SVGAGI. The DNA of the CDR3 is TGTGCCAGCAGTTACAACATACAGCAACCTAACTATGGCTACACCTTC. It is translated as CASSYNIQQPNYGYTF.

The rearrangement links TRBV4-1 to TRBJ2-7; 9 bases map to TRBD1. Germline CDR1 and CDR2: MGHRA and YSYEKL. Unmatched junction bases numbered 7, after V lost 2 bases and J lost 5 bases. The CDR3 runs to 15 residues. The CDR3 here is CASSQRTGEVDEQYF. The CDR3 coding sequence is TGCGCCAGCAGCCAAAGGACAGGGGAAGTCGACGAGCAGTACTTC.

The chain joins TRBV7-9 to TRBJ1-2; D might be TRBD1 (5 bases). The germline V gene encodes CDR1 SEHNR and CDR2 FQNEAQ (reference sequence). The CDR3 totals 16 residues. Trimming removed 4 bases at V and 4 bases at J, with 19 bases between. For the CDR3, the DNA is TGTGCCAGCAGCTCCAGTCCGACAGATTTAATCTATGGCTACACCTTC. Translation gives CASSSSPTDLIYGYTF.

The V and J genes are TRBV28 and TRBJ2-7, with TRBD1 as a possible D gene (6 bases). This CDR3 is 13 amino acids long. Germline CDR1 is MDHEN and CDR2 is SYDVKM. Trimming stripped 6 bases from V and 2 bases from J, with 11 bases between. The CDR3 reads CASRSGTTYEQYF. In nucleotides, the CDR3 is TGTGCCAGCAGGTCCGGGACAACCTACGAGCAGTACTTC.

The chain links TRBV6-5 to TRBJ2-1; TRBD1 agrees at 11 bases. Trimming removed 8 bases from V and 8 bases from J; junction bases left unmatched: 8. This CDR3 contains 14 residues. Germline CDR1 is MNHEY and CDR2 is SVGAGI. The CDR3 DNA reads TGTGCCAGCCGCCGGACAGGGGGCGTGGATGAGCAGTTCTTC. This encodes CASRRTGGVDEQFF.

Remarks on this clone: Given a much more abundant clone one base away, this may be a read error. The chain employs TRBV19 and TRBJ2-2, with D possibly TRBD2 on 6 matching bases. This CDR3 comprises 15 residues. Germline assignment: CDR1 LNHDA and CDR2 SQIVND (reference sequence). The CDR3 protein is CASRIGSQGTEELFF. The CDR3 DNA follows: TGTGCCAGTCGAATCGGGAGCCAGGGCACCGAGGAGCTGTTTTTT.

This chain links TRBV4-1 with TRBJ1-1, with a tentative D call TRBD1 (5 bases). The CDR3 sequence is 14 residues long. CDR1 MGHRA and CDR2 YSYEKL come from the germline V gene. Deletions cut 1 base from V and 3 bases from J, with 9 bases between. Written as DNA, the CDR3 is TGCGCCAGCAGCCAAGCAGGGTTGGACACTGAAGCTTTCTTT. Residues: CASSQAGLDTEAFF.

This chain links TRBV11-2 with TRBJ1-1; TRBD1 matches at 8 bases. This CDR3 region has 14 residues. Germline CDR1 SGHAT, CDR2 FQNNGV. The trim removed 5 bases at V and 7 bases at J, leaving 9 bases unmatched. The CDR3 sequence: CASSTDRAFGEAFF. As DNA, the CDR3 is TGTGCCAGCAGCACGGACAGGGCTTTTGGTGAAGCTTTCTTT.

The rearrangement joins TRBV5-4 to TRBJ1-1; TRBD1 aligns across 9 bases. The trim removed 2 bases at V and 4 bases at J, leaving 12 bases unmatched. This CDR3 has 17 residues. From germline, CDR1 is SGHNT and CDR2 YYREEE (reference sequence). The CDR3 DNA sequence: TGTGCCAGCAGCTTCCTACAGGGGGCTGGGGGTTTCACTGAAGCTTTCTTT. This translates into CASSFLQGAGGFTEAFF.

The sample holds a few counts of this clone. The chain joins TRBV5-4 to TRBJ2-7; D is possibly TRBD1 (5 bases). The length of the CDR3 is 15 residues. Between the trimmed V and J ends, which lost 1 base and 2 bases, there was a span of 13 bases. Germline loops: CDR1 SGHNT, CDR2 YYREEE (reference sequence). The CDR3 protein is CASSLKGSDAYEQYF. As DNA, the CDR3 is TGTGCCAGCAGCTTGAAGGGGTCTGACGCCTACGAGCAGTACTTC.

This clone was recorded only once. This chain connects TRBV4-1 to TRBJ2-1; 15 nucleotides line up with TRBD2. CDR3 length: 19 amino acids. The germline V gene encodes CDR1 MGHRA and CDR2 YSYEKL. The junction had 6 bases not matched to a gene; V was cut back by 1 base and J by 2 bases. This CDR3 is CASSQARTSGRAAYNEQFF. CDR3 in DNA: TGCGCCAGCAGCCAAGCCAGGACTAGCGGGAGGGCCGCCTACAATGAGCAGTTCTTC.

CDR3 DNA sequence: TGTGCCAGCAGTTACGGGACAGGGTACGAGCAGTACTTC. Amino acid sequence: CASSYGTGYEQYF. This chain joins TRBV6-5 and TRBJ2-7, with 9 bases fitting TRBD1. V dropped 2 bases and J dropped 4; count of bases not matched to a gene: 0. Germline CDR1 MNHEY, CDR2 SVGAGI. The length of the CDR3 is 13 residues.

The genes are TRBV28 and TRBJ2-5; TRBD2 agrees at 8 bases. The ends lost 3 bases at V and 3 bases at J; junction bases unmatched: 6. Germline V gives CDR1 MDHEN, CDR2 SYDVKM. The CDR3 length is 15 residues. The CDR3 protein is CASSFRGAGEETQYF. In DNA, the CDR3 is TGTGCCAGCAGTTTTCGAGGAGCGGGAGAAGAGACCCAGTACTTC. The full variable domain, in which reference TRBV28 and TRBJ2-5 provide the parts outside the CDR3, is DVKVTQSSRYLVKRTGEKVFLECVQDMDHENMFWYRQDPGLGLRLIYFSYDVKMKEKGDIPEGYSVSREKKERFSLILESASTNQTSMYLCASSFRGAGEETQYFGPGTRLLVL.

The rearrangement joins TRBV2 to TRBJ1-6; D remains unclear. This CDR3 is built from 14 residues. V lost 0 bases and J lost 6, with 6 bases in between. Germline CDR1 SNHLY, CDR2 FYNNEI. The DNA for the CDR3 is TGTGCCAGCAGTGAAGCAGGACTTAATTCACCCCTCCACTTT. Protein: CASSEAGLNSPLHF.

The chain carries TRBV20-1 and TRBJ1-1; D possibly corresponds to TRBD1 (6 bases). V gave up 5 bases and J gave up 5 bases, with 9 bases separating them. This CDR3 is built from 11 residues. Germline V lookup: CDR1 DFQATT, CDR2 SNEGSKA (reference sequence). The CDR3 sequence: CSAPQGTEAFF. CDR3 nucleotide sequence: TGCAGTGCTCCGCAGGGGACTGAAGCTTTCTTT.

The chain joins TRBV29-1 to TRBJ1-2, with D possibly being TRBD1 (6 bases). The length of the CDR3 is 12 residues. Per the germline V gene, CDR1 is SQVTM and CDR2 is ANQGSEA. V gave up 7 bases and J gave up 4 bases, with 13 bases separating them. The CDR3 protein is CSGGQTGYGYTF. DNA for the CDR3: TGCAGCGGCGGACAGACGGGCTATGGCTACACCTTC.

The chain uses TRBV4-1 and TRBJ1-6; D not certain. The CDR3 is 15 residues long. The germline gives CDR1 MGHRA, CDR2 YSYEKL. V dropped 6 bases and J dropped 6 bases, with 15 bases sitting between them. This chain's CDR3 is CASSSGGLGNSPLHF. The CDR3, as DNA: TGCGCCAGCAGTTCAGGTGGTCTCGGTAATTCACCCCTCCACTTT.

The chain employs TRBV2 and TRBJ2-7, with 10 bases aligning to TRBD2. The V and J ends lost 6 bases and 3 bases, in that order; junction bases with no gene match: 5. The CDR3 spans 14 residues. Per the germline V gene, CDR1 is SNHLY and CDR2 is FYNNEI. The CDR3 protein is CASSRLAGFYEQYF. DNA for the CDR3: TGTGCCAGCAGCCGACTAGCGGGTTTCTACGAGCAGTACTTC.

The CDR3 DNA follows: TGTGCCACCAGCGGTTTTACGAGAACTAATGAAAAACTGTTTTTT. Translating gives CATSGFTRTNEKLFF. The chain employs TRBV15 and TRBJ1-4; D not resolved. This CDR3 region has 15 residues. Per germline, CDR1 LNHNV and CDR2 YYDKDF (reference sequence). The V gene lost 5 bases and the J gene lost 1 base, with 11 bases spanning the gap. Complete variable domain (other parts from reference TRBV15 and TRBJ1-4): DAMVIQNPRYQVTQFGKPVTLSCSQTLNHNVMYWYQQKSSQAPKLLFHYYDKDFNNEADTPDNFQSRRPNTSFCFLDIRSPGLGDTAMYLCATSGFTRTNEKLFFGSGTQLSVL.

This chain connects TRBV20-1 to TRBJ1-2; weak D call: TRBD1 (5 bases). Germline CDR1 reads DFQATT; CDR2 reads SNEGSKA (reference sequence). The V and J ends lost 6 bases and 7 bases respectively, with 9 bases between them. The CDR3 covers 10 residues. Here the CDR3 reads CSAGPSGYTF. The CDR3 DNA reads as TGCAGTGCGGGGCCGAGTGGCTACACCTTC.

The chain's CDR3 is CASSHDRGGSNEQYF. CDR3 nucleotide sequence: TGTGCCAGCAGTCATGATAGGGGGGGTTCCAACGAGCAGTACTTC. This sequence joins TRBV13 and TRBJ2-7, with D possibly being TRBD2 (7 bases). V was pared by 6 bases and J by 5 bases, with 20 bases between. Germline assignment: CDR1 PRHDT and CDR2 FYEKMQ (reference sequence). The CDR3 spans 15 residues.